A single sample gave rise to the 10 T cell receptor beta chains below, sequenced in a study of blood T cell repertoires in COVID-19. The assay was immunoSEQ multiplex PCR, and TCRdb's table has in-frame clones only and misses some. The sample consists of approximately 210,000 clones, around 86% of them appearing once. Sequenced material: peripheral blood. All receptors derive from a human donor in a cohort sampled during active COVID-19.

This sequence joins TRBV28 and TRBJ1-4; a possible D gene is TRBD1 (6 bases). The CDR3 has 15 residues. Germline V gives CDR1 MDHEN, CDR2 SYDVKM. V was pared by 3 bases and J by 4 bases, with 12 bases between. The CDR3 coding sequence is TGTGCCAGCAGTTTGGCGGGGGCTGGTAATGAAAAACTGTTTTTT. This sequence encodes CASSLAGAGNEKLFF.

The chain links TRBV6-2 or TRBV6-3 to TRBJ2-6; D is undetermined. Germline CDR1 and CDR2: MNHEY and SVGEGT. This CDR3 is built from 15 residues. Deletions cut 6 bases from V and 4 bases from J, with 13 bases between. Written as DNA, the CDR3 is TGTGCCAGCAGCTCAGGCAGCAGCGGGGCCAACGTCCTGACTTTC. This translates into CASSSGSSGANVLTF.

CDR3 amino acids: CASSNGQGPINIQYF. Here the CDR3 DNA reads TGTGCCAGCAGTAATGGACAGGGCCCGATAAACATTCAGTACTTC. The rearrangement joins TRBV28 to TRBJ2-4, with 8 bases fitting TRBD1. After removal of 5 bases from V and 6 bases from J, the junction contained 9 bases not matched to a gene. Germline V gene sequence: CDR1 MDHEN, CDR2 SYDVKM. This CDR3 is 15 amino acids long.

The chain links TRBV11-1 to TRBJ1-6; D gene ambiguous. The V end was cut by 6 bases, the J end by 9 bases, with 15 bases between. There are 14 residues in the CDR3. Looked up from germline, CDR1 is SGHAT and CDR2 is FQDESV (reference sequence). CDR3: CASSMWALASPLHF. The CDR3 DNA reads as TGTGCCAGCAGTATGTGGGCACTCGCTTCACCCCTCCACTTT.

Turning to this clone: Since a much larger clone is just one base distant, this may be a read error. V usage is TRBV11-3 and J usage is TRBJ2-3; 11 positions agree with TRBD2. J gave up 0 bases and V 4 bases, and 3 bases lay outside the gene matches. CDR3 length: 16 amino acids. The germline CDR1 and CDR2 sequences are SGHNT and YENEEA. The CDR3 is CASSSGTSGSTDTQYF. In nucleotides, the CDR3 is TGTGCCAGCAGCTCCGGGACTAGCGGTAGCACAGATACGCAGTATTTT.

V is TRBV6-6 and J is TRBJ2-5; TRBD2 agrees at 8 bases. Trimming removed 2 bases from V and 1 base from J; junction bases left unmatched: 3. The length of the CDR3 is 15 residues. The germline V gene has CDR1 MNHNY and CDR2 SVGAGI (reference sequence). CDR3 coding DNA: TGTGCCAGCAGTTACGGCGGGGGGCGCCAAGAGACCCAGTACTTC. Protein product: CASSYGGGRQETQYF.

V usage is TRBV6-5 and J usage is TRBJ1-4; no definite D call. Trimming pared 6 bases from V and 4 bases from J, leaving 9 bases between. The CDR3 contains 13 residues. Looked up from germline, CDR1 is MNHEY and CDR2 is SVGAGI. CDR3 DNA: TGTGCCAGCAGACGGGTAAATAATGAAAAACTGTTTTTT. Protein sequence: CASRRVNNEKLFF.

This clone was detected only once. The chain has TRBV6-2 or TRBV6-3 and TRBJ2-7, with TRBD2 as a possible D gene (6 bases). Germline V lookup: CDR1 MNHEY, CDR2 SVGEGT. The CDR3 is 15 residues long. Trimming took 1 base from V and 7 from J, leaving 17 bases between them. The CDR3 reads CASSYYFGRSYEQYF. CDR3 in DNA: TGTGCCAGCAGTTACTATTTCGGGAGATCGTATGAGCAGTACTTC.

This chain connects TRBV28 to TRBJ1-1, with TRBD1 identical over 9 bases. The CDR3 loop spans 13 amino acids. CDR1 MDHEN and CDR2 SYDVKM come from the germline V gene. The V gene end was trimmed by 6 bases and the J gene end by 3 bases; junction bases not matched to a gene: 2. This CDR3 is CASRTGGDTEAFF. DNA of the CDR3: TGTGCCAGCAGGACAGGGGGGGACACTGAAGCTTTCTTT.

The rearrangement uses TRBV7-8 and TRBJ2-7, with D unresolved. V gave up 5 bases and J gave up 1 base, with 9 bases separating them. The CDR3 contains 13 residues. Germline CDR1 reads SGHVS; CDR2 reads FQNEAQ. CDR3 nucleotides: TGTGCCAGCAGCCGGGCTCCGTCCTACGAGCAGTACTTC. It is translated as CASSRAPSYEQYF.